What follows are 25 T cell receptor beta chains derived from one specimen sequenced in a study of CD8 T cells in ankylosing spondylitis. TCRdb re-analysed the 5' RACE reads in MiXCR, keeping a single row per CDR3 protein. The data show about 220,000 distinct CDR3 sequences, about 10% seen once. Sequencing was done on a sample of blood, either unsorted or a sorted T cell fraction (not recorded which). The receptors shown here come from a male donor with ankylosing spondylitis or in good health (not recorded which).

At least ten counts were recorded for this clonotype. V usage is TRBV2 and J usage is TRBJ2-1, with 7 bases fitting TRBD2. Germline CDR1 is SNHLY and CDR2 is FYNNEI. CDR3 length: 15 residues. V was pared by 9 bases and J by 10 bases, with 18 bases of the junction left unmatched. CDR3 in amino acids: CARKGTTPTRREQFF. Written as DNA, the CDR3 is TGTGCCAGGAAAGGGACTACACCGACGAGGCGGGAGCAGTTCTTC.

DNA of the CDR3: TGTGCCAGCAGCCAAGATCTACAACTACTCACTGAAGCTTTCTTT. It is translated as CASSQDLQLLTEAFF. The chain carries TRBV3-1 and TRBJ1-1; D remains unclear. The germline V and J ends were trimmed by 0 bases and 4 bases, with 12 bases remaining between them. The CDR3 is 15 amino acids. Germline CDR1 reads LGHDT; CDR2 reads YNNKEL (reference sequence).

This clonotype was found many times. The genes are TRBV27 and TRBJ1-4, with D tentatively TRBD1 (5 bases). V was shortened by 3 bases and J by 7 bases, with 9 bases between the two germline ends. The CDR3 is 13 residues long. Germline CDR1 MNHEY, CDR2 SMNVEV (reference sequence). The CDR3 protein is CASSFSGFEKLFF. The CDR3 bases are TGTGCCAGCAGTTTCTCAGGGTTTGAAAAACTGTTTTTT.

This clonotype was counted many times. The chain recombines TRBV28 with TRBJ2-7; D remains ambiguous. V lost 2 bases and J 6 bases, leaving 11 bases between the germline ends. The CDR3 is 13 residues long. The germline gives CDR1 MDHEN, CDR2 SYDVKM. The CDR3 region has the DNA TGTGCCAGCAGTTTACTCCAACTTCGCGAGCAGTACTTC. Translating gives CASSLLQLREQYF.

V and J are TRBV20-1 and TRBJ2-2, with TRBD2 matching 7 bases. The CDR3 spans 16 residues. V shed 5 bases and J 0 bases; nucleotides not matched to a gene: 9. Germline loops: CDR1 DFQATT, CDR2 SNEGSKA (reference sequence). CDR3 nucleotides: TGCAGTGCTGAGCGGGACTCCGGACCGAACACCGGGGAGCTGTTTTTT. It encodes CSAERDSGPNTGELFF.

DNA for the CDR3: TGTGCCAGCAGCCTTACTTCTCGTAGCACAGATACGCAGTATTTT. It codes for CASSLTSRSTDTQYF. This chain joins TRBV12-3 or TRBV12-4 and TRBJ2-3; D is unclear. This CDR3 spans 15 amino acids. The germline V and J ends were trimmed by 6 bases and 0 bases, with 13 bases remaining between them.

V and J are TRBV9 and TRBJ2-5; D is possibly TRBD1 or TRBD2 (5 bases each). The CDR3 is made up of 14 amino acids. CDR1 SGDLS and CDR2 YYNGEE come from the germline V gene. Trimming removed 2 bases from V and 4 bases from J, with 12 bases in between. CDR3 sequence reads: CASSVAGTGETQYF. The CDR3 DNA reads TGTGCCAGCAGCGTCGCTGGGACGGGAGAGACCCAGTACTTC.

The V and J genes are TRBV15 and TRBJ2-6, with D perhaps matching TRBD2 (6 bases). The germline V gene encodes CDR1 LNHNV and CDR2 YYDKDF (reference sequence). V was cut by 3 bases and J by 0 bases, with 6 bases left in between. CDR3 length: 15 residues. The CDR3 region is CATSSGSSGANVLTF. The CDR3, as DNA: TGTGCCACCAGCAGCGGGAGCTCTGGGGCCAACGTCCTGACTTTC.

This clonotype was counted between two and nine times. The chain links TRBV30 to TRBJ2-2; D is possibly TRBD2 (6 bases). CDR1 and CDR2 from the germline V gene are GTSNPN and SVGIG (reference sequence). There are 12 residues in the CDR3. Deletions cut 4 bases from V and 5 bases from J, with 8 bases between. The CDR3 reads CAWNAGTGELFF. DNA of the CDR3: TGTGCCTGGAACGCGGGGACCGGGGAGCTGTTTTTT.

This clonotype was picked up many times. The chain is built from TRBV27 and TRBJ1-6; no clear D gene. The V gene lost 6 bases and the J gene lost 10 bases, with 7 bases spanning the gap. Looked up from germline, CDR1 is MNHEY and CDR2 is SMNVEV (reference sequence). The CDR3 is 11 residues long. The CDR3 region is CASRRGSPLHF. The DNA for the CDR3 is TGTGCCAGCAGGCGAGGGTCACCCCTCCACTTT.

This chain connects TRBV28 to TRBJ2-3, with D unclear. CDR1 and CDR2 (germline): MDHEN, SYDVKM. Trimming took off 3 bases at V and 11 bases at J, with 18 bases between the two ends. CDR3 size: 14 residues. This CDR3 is CASSFVAGTNRQYF. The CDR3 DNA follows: TGTGCCAGCAGTTTCGTCGCAGGCACAAATAGGCAGTATTTT.

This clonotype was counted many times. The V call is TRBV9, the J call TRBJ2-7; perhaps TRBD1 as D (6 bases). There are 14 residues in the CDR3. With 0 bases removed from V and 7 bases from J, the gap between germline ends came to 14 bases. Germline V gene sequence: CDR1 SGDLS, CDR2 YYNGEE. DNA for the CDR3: TGTGCCAGCAGCGTAGGGCTGACAGGTTGGGAGCAGTACTTC. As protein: CASSVGLTGWEQYF.

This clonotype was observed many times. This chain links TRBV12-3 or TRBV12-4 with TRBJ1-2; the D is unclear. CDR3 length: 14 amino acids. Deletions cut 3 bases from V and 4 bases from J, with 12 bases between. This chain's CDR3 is CASSFLGQRYGYTF. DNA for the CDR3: TGTGCCAGCAGTTTCTTAGGGCAGCGCTATGGCTACACCTTC.

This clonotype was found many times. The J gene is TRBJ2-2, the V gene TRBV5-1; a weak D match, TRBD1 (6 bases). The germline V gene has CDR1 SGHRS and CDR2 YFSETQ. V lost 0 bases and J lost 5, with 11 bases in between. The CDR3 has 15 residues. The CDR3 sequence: CASSLDGQTTGELFF. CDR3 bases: TGCGCCAGCAGCTTGGATGGACAGACAACCGGGGAGCTGTTTTTT.

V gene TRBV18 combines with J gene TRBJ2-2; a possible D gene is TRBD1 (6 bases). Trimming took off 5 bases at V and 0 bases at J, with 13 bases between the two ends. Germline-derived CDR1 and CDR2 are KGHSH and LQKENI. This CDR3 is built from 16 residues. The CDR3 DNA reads TGTGCCAGCTCAAGACAGGCCAGTTCGAACACCGGGGAGCTGTTTTTT. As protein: CASSRQASSNTGELFF.

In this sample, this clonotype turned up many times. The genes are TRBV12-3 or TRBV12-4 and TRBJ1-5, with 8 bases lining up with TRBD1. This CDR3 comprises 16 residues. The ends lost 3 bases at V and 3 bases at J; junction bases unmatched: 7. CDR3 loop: CASSFAETGDNQPQHF. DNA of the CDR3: TGTGCCAGCAGTTTCGCTGAGACAGGGGACAATCAGCCCCAGCATTTT.

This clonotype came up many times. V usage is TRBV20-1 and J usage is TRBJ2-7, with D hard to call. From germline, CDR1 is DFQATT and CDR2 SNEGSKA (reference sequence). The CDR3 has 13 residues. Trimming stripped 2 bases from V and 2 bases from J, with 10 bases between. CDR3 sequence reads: CSARPQVPYEQYF. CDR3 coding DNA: TGCAGTGCTAGACCCCAGGTCCCCTACGAGCAGTACTTC.

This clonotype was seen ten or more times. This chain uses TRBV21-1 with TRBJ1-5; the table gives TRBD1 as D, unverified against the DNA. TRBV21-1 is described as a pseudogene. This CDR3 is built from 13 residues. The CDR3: CASSTGARQPQHF. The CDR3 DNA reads TGTGCCAGCAGCACGGGGGCGAGGCAGCCCCAGCATTTT.

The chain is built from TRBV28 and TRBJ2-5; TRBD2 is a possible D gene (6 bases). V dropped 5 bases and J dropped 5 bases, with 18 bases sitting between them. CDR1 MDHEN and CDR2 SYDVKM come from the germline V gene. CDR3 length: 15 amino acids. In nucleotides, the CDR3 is TGTGCCAGCAGTCCGGAGGGCCCCTATTTGGAGACCCAGTACTTC. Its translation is CASSPEGPYLETQYF.

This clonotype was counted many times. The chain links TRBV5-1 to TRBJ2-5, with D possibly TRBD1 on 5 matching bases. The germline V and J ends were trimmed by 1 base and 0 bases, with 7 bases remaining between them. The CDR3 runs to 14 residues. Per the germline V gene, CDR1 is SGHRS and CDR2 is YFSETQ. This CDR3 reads CASSLTTDQETQYF. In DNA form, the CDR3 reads TGCGCCAGCAGCTTGACGACAGACCAAGAGACCCAGTACTTC.

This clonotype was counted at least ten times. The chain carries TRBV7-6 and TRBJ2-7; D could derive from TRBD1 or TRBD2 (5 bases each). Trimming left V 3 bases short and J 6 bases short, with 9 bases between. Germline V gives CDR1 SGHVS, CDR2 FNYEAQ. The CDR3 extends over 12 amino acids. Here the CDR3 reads CASSFDGTEQYF. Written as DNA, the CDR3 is TGTGCCAGCAGCTTCGATGGGACCGAGCAGTACTTC.

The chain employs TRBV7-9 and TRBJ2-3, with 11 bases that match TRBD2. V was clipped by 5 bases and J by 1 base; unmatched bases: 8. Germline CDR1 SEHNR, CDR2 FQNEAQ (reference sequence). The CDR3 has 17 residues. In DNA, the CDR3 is TGTGCCAGCAGCGGGACCGTAGCGGGGGGGCGCACAGATACGCAGTATTTT. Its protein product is CASSGTVAGGRTDTQYF. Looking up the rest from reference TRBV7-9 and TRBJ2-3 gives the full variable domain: DTGVSQNPRHKITKRGQNVTFRCDPISEHNRLYWYRQTLGQGPEFLTYFQNEAQLEKSRLLSDRFSAERPKGSFSTLEIQRTEQGDSAMYLCASSGTVAGGRTDTQYFGPGTRLTVL.

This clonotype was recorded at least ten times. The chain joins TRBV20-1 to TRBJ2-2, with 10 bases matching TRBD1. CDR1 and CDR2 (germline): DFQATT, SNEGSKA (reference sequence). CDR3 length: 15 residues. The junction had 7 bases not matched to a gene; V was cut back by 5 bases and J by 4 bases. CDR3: CSAEKTGGVTGELFF. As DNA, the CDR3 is TGCAGTGCTGAGAAGACAGGGGGCGTCACCGGGGAGCTGTTTTTT.

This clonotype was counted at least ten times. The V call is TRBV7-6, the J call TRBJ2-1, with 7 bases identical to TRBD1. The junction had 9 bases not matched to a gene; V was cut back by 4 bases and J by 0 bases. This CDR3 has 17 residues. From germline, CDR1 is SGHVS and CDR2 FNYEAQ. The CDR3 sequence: CASSSSTGAGSYNEQFF. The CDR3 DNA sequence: TGTGCCAGCAGCTCCTCAACAGGGGCCGGCTCCTACAATGAGCAGTTCTTC.

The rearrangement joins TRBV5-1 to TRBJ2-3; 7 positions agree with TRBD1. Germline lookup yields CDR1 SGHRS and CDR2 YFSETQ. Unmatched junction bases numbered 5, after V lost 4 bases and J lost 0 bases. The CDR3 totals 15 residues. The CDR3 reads CASSHGQASTDTQYF. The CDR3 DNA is TGCGCCAGCAGCCATGGACAGGCAAGCACAGATACGCAGTATTTT.